This passage covers 28 T cell receptor beta chains from one sample sequenced in a study of blood T cell repertoires in COVID-19 (dated by TCRdb to the early 2020s). The library was generated by the immunoSEQ multiplex PCR assay. In TCRdb, the immuneACCESS table is reduced to in-frame sequences with V and J assigned. These tables do not hold every clone; where another copy was compared, an unresolved V gene accounts for under half, and the others remain unexplained. Within this sample are more than 110,000 clones, with about three quarters of them counted one time only. Around 14% of the sample is in the top ten clones. The specimen was peripheral blood. The receptors originated from a man older than 75 with acute or convalescent COVID-19.

The chain carries TRBV6-2 or TRBV6-3 and TRBJ2-3, with TRBD2 identical over 15 bases. This CDR3 comprises 17 residues. J gave up 2 bases and V 5 bases, and 5 bases lay outside the gene matches. Germline loops: CDR1 MNHEY, CDR2 SVGEGT. This CDR3 reads CASSNGTSGGPTDTQYF. CDR3 sequence (DNA): TGTGCCAGCAGTAACGGGACTAGCGGGGGGCCCACAGATACGCAGTATTTT.

The rearrangement joins TRBV4-1 to TRBJ1-6; D is possibly TRBD1 (5 bases). Germline V CDR1 and CDR2: MGHRA, YSYEKL. Deletions cut 1 base from V and 7 bases from J, with 11 bases between. The CDR3 has 15 residues. CDR3 DNA sequence: TGCGCCAGCAGCCAAGGGGGACTCCGGAATTCACCCCTCCACTTT. The encoded protein is CASSQGGLRNSPLHF.

This clone was counted once. This chain joins TRBV11-2 and TRBJ1-1, with D hard to call. Germline loops: CDR1 SGHAT, CDR2 FQNNGV. V was pared by 0 bases and J by 5 bases, with 7 bases between. The length of the CDR3 is 13 residues. The CDR3: CASSLEPGTEAFF. As DNA, the CDR3 is TGTGCCAGCAGCTTAGAACCCGGGACTGAAGCTTTCTTT.

This chain links TRBV29-1 with TRBJ2-1, with 11 bases lining up with TRBD2. The V gene end was trimmed by 6 bases and the J gene end by 4 bases; junction bases not matched to a gene: 11. The CDR3 spans 16 residues. From germline, CDR1 is SQVTM and CDR2 ANQGSEA. CDR3 coding DNA: TGCAGCGTCCCCGGGGCGGGACTAGCGGAATACAATGAGCAGTTCTTC. Translating it yields CSVPGAGLAEYNEQFF.

The genes are TRBV23-1 and TRBJ1-5; 8 positions agree with TRBD1. TRBV23-1 is an ORF, and what it does is uncertain. V shed 2 bases and J 7 bases; nucleotides not matched to a gene: 1. This CDR3 comprises 13 residues. This CDR3 reads CASSQRTGQPQHF. CDR3 DNA: TGCGCCAGCAGTCAACGGACAGGGCAGCCCCAGCATTTT.

A word on this clone: An end of the junction does not agree with germline; a read error may underlie this. The chain has TRBV7-7 and TRBJ2-5, with D possibly being TRBD2 (6 bases). Per the germline V gene, CDR1 is SSHAT and CDR2 is FNYEAQ (reference sequence). This CDR3 is built from 15 residues. CDR3 sequence reads: CASSSLRGRQETQYF. DNA of the CDR3: TGTGCTAGCAGTTCCCTACGGGGGAGGCAAGAGACCCAGTACTTC.

The chain is built from TRBV18 and TRBJ1-2; 9 bases fit TRBD1. The germline gives CDR1 KGHSH, CDR2 LQKENI. The CDR3 loop spans 12 amino acids. V trimming: 9 bases; J trimming: 7 bases; junction bases outside the gene matches: 6. The CDR3 reads CASSDRGGGYTF. CDR3 sequence (DNA): TGTGCCAGTTCGGACAGGGGAGGTGGCTACACCTTC.

The gene calls are TRBV14 and TRBJ1-6; D gene ambiguous. Looked up from germline, CDR1 is SGHDN and CDR2 is FVKESK. This CDR3 contains 14 residues. V lost 0 bases and J 13 bases, leaving 13 bases between the germline ends. The CDR3 sequence is CASSQDLGGSPLHF. As DNA, the CDR3 is TGTGCCAGCAGCCAAGATCTGGGAGGGTCGCCCCTCCACTTT.

V usage is TRBV21-1 and J usage is TRBJ1-4; the table assigns TRBD1, which was not confirmed against the DNA. TRBV21-1 is shown as a pseudogene. The CDR3 spans 20 residues. DNA for the CDR3: TGTGCCAGCAGCAAAGTTTTCGATAAGGTAGAGGGGGCGCGGGTTGAAAAACTGTTTTTT. It specifies CASSKVFDKVEGARVEKLFF.

J is TRBJ1-5 and V is TRBV7-9; possibly TRBD1 for D (5 bases). The CDR3 is made up of 14 amino acids. Looked up from germline, CDR1 is SEHNR and CDR2 is FQNEAQ (reference sequence). The V end lost 4 bases, the J end lost 8 bases, and 15 bases lay between the germline ends. The CDR3 reads CASSSFGGTEPQHF. The CDR3, as DNA: TGTGCCAGCAGCTCTTTTGGGGGGACGGAGCCCCAGCATTTT.

The chain recombines TRBV11-3 with TRBJ2-2, with D possibly matching TRBD2 (5 bases). The CDR3 contains 15 residues. Germline CDR1 is SGHNT and CDR2 is YENEEA. V lost 3 bases to trimming and J lost 3 bases, with 11 bases between them. The CDR3 spells CASSFYPEDTGELFF. DNA for the CDR3: TGTGCCAGCAGCTTCTATCCGGAGGACACCGGGGAGCTGTTTTTT.

The chain joins TRBV28 to TRBJ1-6; 10 bases match TRBD1. Germline values: CDR1 MDHEN, CDR2 SYDVKM. The CDR3 has 13 residues. Trimming took 7 bases from V and 8 from J; bases not matched to a gene: 2. The CDR3 coding sequence is TGTGCCAGCATGGACAGGGGGTATTCACCCCTCCACTTT. This translates into CASMDRGYSPLHF. Full variable domain (remainder filled in from reference TRBV28 and TRBJ1-6): DVKVTQSSRYLVKRTGEKVFLECVQDMDHENMFWYRQDPGLGLRLIYFSYDVKMKEKGDIPEGYSVSREKKERFSLILESASTNQTSMYLCASMDRGYSPLHFGNGTRLTVT.

This sequence joins TRBV29-1 and TRBJ2-7; D is unresolved. Trimming removed 4 bases at V and 1 base at J, with 14 bases between. The CDR3 extends over 14 amino acids. Germline CDR1 is SQVTM and CDR2 is ANQGSEA. The CDR3: CSVAVGVRSYEQYF. CDR3 in DNA: TGCAGCGTTGCCGTCGGAGTAAGATCCTACGAGCAGTACTTC.

The chain is built from TRBV5-1 and TRBJ2-3, with D tentatively TRBD1 (5 bases). The CDR3 consists of 18 residues. CDR1 is SGHRS, CDR2 YFSETQ, per germline. V shed 0 bases and J shed 0 bases, with 17 bases lying between them. This CDR3 is CASSLARAGRSSTDTQYF. The CDR3, as DNA: TGCGCCAGCAGCTTGGCCAGGGCAGGCCGTTCTAGCACAGATACGCAGTATTTT.

The chain has TRBV7-2 and TRBJ1-5; D ambiguous. Germline assignment: CDR1 SGHTA and CDR2 FQGNSA. The CDR3 covers 15 residues. Trimming took 5 bases from V and 1 from J, leaving 12 bases between them. This CDR3 reads CASSLFGESNQPQHF. CDR3 bases: TGTGCCAGCAGCCTGTTCGGGGAGAGCAATCAGCCCCAGCATTTT.

This chain uses TRBV6-6 with TRBJ2-2; D is ambiguous. V lost 6 bases and J 4 bases, leaving 9 bases between the germline ends. The CDR3 has 13 amino acids. The germline gives CDR1 MNHNY, CDR2 SVGAGI (reference sequence). CDR3 sequence (DNA): TGTGCCAGCAGCTCCCCTTTCACCGGGGAGCTGTTTTTT. Translation: CASSSPFTGELFF.

This clone occurred many times. The V and J genes are TRBV5-1 and TRBJ2-5; no clear D. V was cut by 0 bases and J by 1 base, with 10 bases left in between. This CDR3 has 15 residues. Germline-derived CDR1 and CDR2 are SGHRS and YFSETQ. The CDR3 DNA reads TGCGCCAGCAGCTTGGTATTTGCCAGCCAAGAGACCCAGTACTTC. This sequence encodes CASSLVFASQETQYF.

The chain couples TRBV9 to TRBJ1-6; D is unresolved. CDR3 size: 15 residues. Deletions cut 0 bases from V and 6 bases from J, with 10 bases between. CDR1 is SGDLS and CDR2 is YYNGEE in the germline V gene. The CDR3 reads CASSVEGLINSPLHF. The DNA of the CDR3 is TGTGCCAGCAGCGTAGAAGGACTTATTAATTCACCCCTCCACTTT.

This clone was counted once. V and J are TRBV28 and TRBJ1-6; TRBD1 matches 10 bases. This CDR3 comprises 17 residues. Germline CDR1 is MDHEN and CDR2 is SYDVKM. Germline trimming cut 5 bases from V and 9 bases from J; bases unmatched to any gene: 13. CDR3 sequence: CASSPLQLRDRGSPLHF. Here the CDR3 DNA reads TGTGCCAGCAGTCCGCTCCAACTCCGGGACAGGGGTTCACCCCTCCACTTT.

The genes are TRBV29-1 and TRBJ2-1; 10 bases match TRBD2. This CDR3 has 15 residues. J lost 6 bases, V lost 4 bases, and 9 bases had no gene match. CDR1 and CDR2 from the germline V gene are SQVTM and ANQGSEA. Here the CDR3 reads CSVGERTSGANEQFF. CDR3 bases: TGCAGCGTTGGAGAACGGACTAGCGGAGCCAATGAGCAGTTCTTC.

The rearrangement joins TRBV7-3 to TRBJ2-3; D perhaps matches TRBD2 (5 bases). Germline V gene lookup returns CDR1 SGHTA and CDR2 FQGTGA. CDR3 length equals 15 residues. The V end was cut by 3 bases, the J end by 2 bases, with 12 bases between. CDR3 region: CASSFLSGSTDTQYF. DNA of the CDR3: TGTGCCAGCAGCTTTCTGTCGGGGTCCACAGATACGCAGTATTTT.

J is TRBJ2-1 and V is TRBV6-5; 8 positions match TRBD2. V lost 6 bases and J lost 8; bases outside the gene matches: 12. CDR3 length: 15 residues. In germline, CDR1 is MNHEY, CDR2 SVGAGI. The CDR3 region has the DNA TGTGCCAGCAGCCAAGGGACTAGTTTCTTCTATGAGCAGTTCTTC. It encodes CASSQGTSFFYEQFF.

The rearrangement uses TRBV15 and TRBJ2-3, with 14 bases matching TRBD2. V lost 5 bases and J lost 2; bases outside the gene matches: 9. Germline CDR1 reads LNHNV; CDR2 reads YYDKDF (reference sequence). CDR3 length equals 18 residues. CDR3 sequence: CATSRARTSGGNTDTQYF. The CDR3, as DNA: TGTGCCACCAGCCGAGCCCGGACTAGCGGGGGGAACACAGATACGCAGTATTTT.

This chain connects TRBV19 to TRBJ2-1; TRBD2 might be the D (6 bases). CDR1 is LNHDA and CDR2 is SQIVND in the germline V gene (reference sequence). CDR3 length: 15 residues. V was trimmed by 9 bases and J by 7 bases, leaving 22 bases between them. The CDR3 bases are TGTGCCAGCAAATCCGTGGTCGGCGGGAAGAATGAGCAGTTCTTC. This sequence encodes CASKSVVGGKNEQFF.

The rearrangement joins TRBV30 to TRBJ1-4; tentatively, D is TRBD1 (5 bases). Trimming left V 0 bases short and J 7 bases short, with 21 bases between. CDR3 length: 17 amino acids. Germline V gives CDR1 GTSNPN, CDR2 SVGIG (reference sequence). CDR3 in DNA: TGTGCCTGGAGTGTAGGATTCTTGGAGGGGTTTACTGAAAAACTGTTTTTT. This translates into CAWSVGFLEGFTEKLFF.

For the CDR3, the DNA is TGCGCCAGCAGAAAGACAGGAGTCCGCCCTTTCGCAGATACGCAGTATTTT. Amino acids: CASRKTGVRPFADTQYF. J is TRBJ2-3 and V is TRBV10-1, with a possible D match to TRBD1 (6 bases). Trimming cost V 6 bases and J 4 bases, with 23 bases left between them. CDR3 length: 17 amino acids. Germline-derived CDR1 and CDR2 are WNHNN and SYGVQD (reference sequence).

The rearrangement uses TRBV3-1 (or the pseudogene TRBV3-2) and TRBJ1-6, with D possibly being TRBD1 (5 bases). The V gene's germline CDR1 is LGHDT and CDR2 YNNKEL (reference sequence). Trimming shortened V by 2 bases and J by 10 bases, and 6 bases separated the two germline ends. The CDR3 length is 12 residues. This CDR3 is CASSQKGSPLHF. The CDR3 DNA follows: TGTGCCAGCAGCCAAAAGGGGTCACCCCTCCACTTT.

V is TRBV12-3 or TRBV12-4 and J is TRBJ2-3; weak D call: TRBD1 (5 bases). This CDR3 has 13 residues. V dropped 10 bases and J dropped 2 bases, with 13 bases sitting between them. The CDR3 reads CATSPTVTDTQYF. CDR3 sequence (DNA): TGTGCCACTTCGCCGACAGTCACAGATACGCAGTATTTT.